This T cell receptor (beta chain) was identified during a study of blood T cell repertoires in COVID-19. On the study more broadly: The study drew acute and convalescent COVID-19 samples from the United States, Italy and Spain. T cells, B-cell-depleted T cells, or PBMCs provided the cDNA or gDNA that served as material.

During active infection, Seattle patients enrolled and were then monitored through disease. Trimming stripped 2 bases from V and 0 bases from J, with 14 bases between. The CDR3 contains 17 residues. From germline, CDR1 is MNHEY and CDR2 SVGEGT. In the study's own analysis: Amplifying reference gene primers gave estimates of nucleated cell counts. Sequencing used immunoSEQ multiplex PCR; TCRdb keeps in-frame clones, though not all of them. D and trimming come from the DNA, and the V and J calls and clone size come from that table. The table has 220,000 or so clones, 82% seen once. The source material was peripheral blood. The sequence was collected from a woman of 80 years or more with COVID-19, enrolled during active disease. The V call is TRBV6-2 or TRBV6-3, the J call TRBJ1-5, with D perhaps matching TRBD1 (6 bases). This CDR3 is CASSYGYTGNSNQPQHF. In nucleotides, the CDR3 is TGTGCCAGCAGTTACGGCTATACAGGGAATAGCAATCAGCCCCAGCATTTT.